Shown below are 18 T cell receptor beta chains from a single sample sequenced in a study of Ad26.COV2.S vaccination and SARS-CoV-2 variants. TCRdb's copy holds only in-frame clones and misses some; the assay was immunoSEQ multiplex PCR. The sample lists about 350,000 clones, around 89% occurring once. Treatment described: around 19 received Ad26.COV2.S at low or high dose, single or two shots; about 5 received placebo; per-sample allocation not given. It was on day 63 after the first vaccine or placebo injection that samples were taken. The sample in question was peripheral blood, obtained in a trial of Ad26.COV2.S vaccine versus placebo. These receptors were taken from a person aged 18-65 years who received the Ad26.COV2.S COVID-19 vaccine or a placebo.

This rearrangement joins TRBV5-4 to TRBJ2-5; no definite D call. The V gene's germline CDR1 is SGHNT and CDR2 YYREEE (reference sequence). CDR3 length: 13 amino acids. The ends were cut back, 0 bases at V and 5 bases at J, with 8 bases in the middle. In DNA form, the CDR3 reads TGTGCCAGCAGCTTGGCCCCCCCGGAGACCCAGTACTTC. This sequence encodes CASSLAPPETQYF.

This chain's CDR3 is CASKAEDTQYF. CDR3 DNA sequence: TGTGCCAGCAAAGCCGAAGATACGCAGTATTTT. This rearrangement joins TRBV3-1 (or the pseudogene TRBV3-2) to TRBJ2-3; no clear D gene. CDR3 length: 11 amino acids. V was shortened by 7 bases and J by 5 bases, with 7 bases between the two germline ends. Per the germline V gene, CDR1 is LGHDT and CDR2 is YNNKEL (reference sequence).

The genes are TRBV11-2 and TRBJ1-2; no firm D call. This CDR3 is 14 amino acids long. Deletions cut 5 bases from V and 4 bases from J, with 14 bases between. The germline V gene encodes CDR1 SGHAT and CDR2 FQNNGV. The CDR3 bases are TGTGCCAGCAGCCCTCGGGTTACCCCCTATGGCTACACCTTC. Translating it yields CASSPRVTPYGYTF.

The chain combines TRBV5-5 with TRBJ1-5; 10 bases align to TRBD1. Germline V gives CDR1 SGHKS, CDR2 YYEKEE (reference sequence). V trimming: 0 bases; J trimming: 4 bases; junction bases outside the gene matches: 4. The CDR3 runs to 16 residues. The CDR3 DNA is TGTGCCAGCAGCTTGGGAAGGACAGGGGGAAATCAGCCCCAGCATTTT. Its protein is CASSLGRTGGNQPQHF.

This chain joins TRBV5-1 and TRBJ1-1; TRBD1 is a possible D gene (6 bases). CDR1 and CDR2 from the germline V gene are SGHRS and YFSETQ. This CDR3 spans 15 amino acids. V was cut by 5 bases and J by 0 bases, with 14 bases left in between. CDR3 sequence (DNA): TGCGCCAGCAGGATCGTGGGGGGCATGAACACTGAAGCTTTCTTT. It is translated as CASRIVGGMNTEAFF.

The V call is TRBV6-5, the J call TRBJ1-5; possibly TRBD1 for D (6 bases). The ends were cut back, 5 bases at V and 4 bases at J, with 15 bases in the middle. The V gene's germline CDR1 is MNHEY and CDR2 SVGAGI. The CDR3 length is 15 residues. The CDR3 protein is CASSPLGQGNQPQHF. The CDR3, as DNA: TGTGCCAGCAGTCCACTAGGGCAGGGGAATCAGCCCCAGCATTTT.

For this clone: This same CDR3 is encoded by further DNA sequences in the sample. The gene calls are TRBV6-5 and TRBJ1-2; 9 bases fit TRBD1. The CDR3 sequence is 12 residues long. From germline, CDR1 is MNHEY and CDR2 SVGAGI. With 5 bases clipped from V and 6 bases from J, the junction kept 1 base outside the gene matches. CDR3 nucleotides: TGTGCCAGCAGTCGGACAGGGGATGGCTACACCTTC. As protein: CASSRTGDGYTF.

The chain recombines TRBV6-5 with TRBJ2-7, with TRBD1 matching 8 bases. CDR3 size: 15 residues. Germline loops: CDR1 MNHEY, CDR2 SVGAGI. V dropped 7 bases and J dropped 0; count of bases not matched to a gene: 8. The CDR3 loop is CASTAGTGPSYEQYF. CDR3 bases: TGTGCCAGCACGGCCGGGACAGGCCCCTCCTACGAGCAGTACTTC.

V gene TRBV5-4 combines with J gene TRBJ1-1; D remains ambiguous. Deletions cut 5 bases from V and 0 bases from J, with 5 bases between. The germline V gene encodes CDR1 SGHNT and CDR2 YYREEE (reference sequence). The length of the CDR3 is 12 residues. The CDR3 is CASSRVNTEAFF. CDR3 DNA sequence: TGTGCCAGCAGTCGGGTGAACACTGAAGCTTTCTTT.

The CDR3 sequence is CASTSWSTDTQYF. CDR3 DNA sequence: TGTGCCAGCACCTCGTGGAGCACAGATACGCAGTATTTT. V is TRBV12-3 or TRBV12-4 and J is TRBJ2-3; D call uncertain. The CDR3 sequence is 13 residues long. V lost 7 bases and J 0 bases, leaving 8 bases between the germline ends.

The J gene is TRBJ1-5, the V gene TRBV6-5; weak D call: TRBD1 (6 bases). Looked up from germline, CDR1 is MNHEY and CDR2 is SVGAGI. The CDR3 extends over 14 amino acids. Between the trimmed V and J ends, which lost 5 bases and 4 bases, there was a span of 12 bases. The CDR3 sequence: CASSRGQINQPQHF. The CDR3 nucleotides read TGTGCCAGCAGTAGAGGACAGATTAATCAGCCCCAGCATTTT.

The V call is TRBV7-6, the J call TRBJ2-1, with D perhaps given as TRBD1 or TRBD2 (6 bases each). Per the germline V gene, CDR1 is SGHVS and CDR2 is FNYEAQ. The CDR3 consists of 11 residues. Trimming removed 5 bases at V and 10 bases at J, with 9 bases between. CDR3 DNA sequence: TGTGCCAGCAGCCAGGGGAGGGAGCAGTTCTTC. Amino acid sequence: CASSQGREQFF.

The rearrangement joins TRBV27 to TRBJ2-2; D is ambiguous. The germline V and J ends were trimmed by 3 bases and 4 bases, with 9 bases remaining between them. There are 14 residues in the CDR3. CDR1 MNHEY and CDR2 SMNVEV come from the germline V gene (reference sequence). The CDR3 DNA reads TGTGCCAGCAGTTTTACCCAGAGCACCGGGGAGCTGTTTTTT. Translated, it gives CASSFTQSTGELFF.

The table lists this clone with a count of one. The rearrangement uses TRBV24-1 and TRBJ2-1; D unclear. Germline CDR1 KGHDR, CDR2 SFDVKD. This CDR3 has 15 amino acids. The germline V and J ends were trimmed by 7 bases and 5 bases, with 17 bases remaining between them. The CDR3 spells CATRIVGSRHNEQFF. For the CDR3, the DNA is TGTGCCACCAGGATTGTAGGGTCGAGGCACAATGAGCAGTTCTTC.

This chain connects TRBV10-3 to TRBJ1-1; TRBD1 matches at 9 bases. CDR3 length: 14 residues. The V gene end was trimmed by 8 bases and the J gene end by 4 bases; junction bases not matched to a gene: 8. Per germline, CDR1 ENHRY and CDR2 SYGVKD. This CDR3 reads CAIQADRGVTEAFF. In DNA form, the CDR3 reads TGTGCCATCCAGGCGGACAGGGGTGTCACTGAAGCTTTCTTT.

The chain carries TRBV7-2 and TRBJ2-2; possibly TRBD1 for D (5 bases). This CDR3 region has 16 residues. Per germline, CDR1 SGHTA and CDR2 FQGNSA. V lost 1 base and J 7 bases, leaving 16 bases between the germline ends. Here the CDR3 reads CASSLVAGLGIGELFF. CDR3 DNA: TGTGCCAGCAGCTTAGTGGCAGGGTTAGGAATCGGGGAGCTGTTTTTT. The variable domain in full, with the rest retrieved from reference TRBV7-2 and TRBJ2-2, is GAGVSQSPSNKVTEKGKDVELRCDPISGHTALYWYRQSLGQGLEFLIYFQGNSAPDKSGLPSDRFSAERTGGSVSTLTIQRTQQEDSAVYLCASSLVAGLGIGELFFGEGSRLTVL.

The V call is TRBV27, the J call TRBJ1-5, with D perhaps TRBD1 (6 bases). CDR3 length: 14 residues. V was trimmed by 5 bases and J by 3 bases, leaving 11 bases between them. CDR1 and CDR2 (germline): MNHEY, SMNVEV (reference sequence). Here the CDR3 reads CASSPDSFNQPQHF. CDR3 bases: TGTGCCAGCAGTCCGGACAGCTTCAATCAGCCCCAGCATTTT.

The V call is TRBV4-3, the J call TRBJ1-3; 7 bases align to TRBD1. This CDR3 region has 14 residues. From germline, CDR1 is LGHNA and CDR2 YSLEER. The junction had 2 bases not matched to a gene; V was cut back by 2 bases and J by 4 bases. CDR3 in amino acids: CASSQTGDGNTIYF. The DNA of the CDR3 is TGCGCCAGCAGCCAAACAGGGGACGGAAACACCATATATTTT.